These 2 T cell receptor beta chains were all obtained from the same sample, sequenced in a study of blood T cell repertoires in COVID-19. The repertoire was sequenced with immunoSEQ multiplex PCR; TCRdb's copy has only in-frame clones and lacks some. The sample has about half a million clones, 80% to 90% seen once. The sequencing input was peripheral blood. Receptors originate from a human donor in a cohort sampled during active COVID-19.

The chain joins TRBV7-8 to TRBJ1-1, with TRBD1 as a possible D gene (5 bases). The CDR3 is made up of 14 amino acids. Germline V gene lookup returns CDR1 SGHVS and CDR2 FQNEAQ. Trimming cost V 2 bases and J 1 base, with 8 bases left between them. CDR3 amino acids: CASSLHQGNTEAFF. The CDR3, as DNA: TGTGCCAGCAGCTTACACCAGGGGAACACTGAAGCTTTCTTT.

This sequence joins TRBV18 and TRBJ2-5; 9 bases align to TRBD1. Germline CDR1 and CDR2: KGHSH and LQKENI. V shed 4 bases and J 2 bases; nucleotides not matched to a gene: 8. This CDR3 has 16 amino acids. The CDR3 reads CASSRAGTGSQETQYF. The CDR3 DNA is TGTGCCAGCTCACGTGCCGGGACAGGGAGTCAAGAGACCCAGTACTTC.